These 6 T cell receptor beta chains came from one sample sequenced in a study of CD8+ T cells in alopecia areata. Specified treatment: oral pan-JAK inhibitor, 5-10 mg twice daily. Following RNA extraction, reverse transcription yielded cDNA that acted as the sequencing template. Here immunoSEQ multiplex PCR was the method, and the copy in TCRdb shows in-frame clones only, minus some. The profile shows 210,000 or so clones, just over 65% of them singletons. Source: CD4+ T cells sorted from blood, taken at approximately week 42, from a patient treated with tofacitinib. The receptors stem from a human donor with alopecia areata.

The genes are TRBV29-1 and TRBJ2-1, with 9 bases identical to TRBD1. Germline lookup yields CDR1 SQVTM and CDR2 ANQGSEA. Unmatched junction bases numbered 6, after V lost 3 bases and J lost 3 bases. This CDR3 has 15 residues. The CDR3 region is CSVELLGQGYNEQFF. In DNA, the CDR3 is TGCAGCGTTGAGTTGTTGGGACAGGGCTACAATGAGCAGTTCTTC.

The DNA for the CDR3 is TGTGCCAGCAAAACCAACACTGAAGCTTTCTTT. This codes for CASKTNTEAFF. V gene TRBV27 combines with J gene TRBJ1-1; no clear D. This CDR3 contains 11 residues. The V gene's germline CDR1 is MNHEY and CDR2 SMNVEV (reference sequence). V dropped 7 bases and J dropped 2 bases, with 5 bases sitting between them.

The chain couples TRBV27 to TRBJ2-6; D is uncertain. The germline V gene encodes CDR1 MNHEY and CDR2 SMNVEV (reference sequence). This CDR3 has 15 amino acids. Trimming pared 10 bases from V and 0 bases from J, leaving 13 bases between. The CDR3 here is CATLDPRSGANVLTF. As DNA, the CDR3 is TGTGCCACCCTCGATCCGCGCTCTGGGGCCAACGTCCTGACTTTC.

This clone was picked up a small number of times. The J gene is TRBJ1-2, the V gene TRBV7-9; D perhaps matches TRBD1 (5 bases). The V end lost 3 bases, the J end lost 4 bases, and 12 bases lay between the germline ends. Germline CDR1 is SEHNR and CDR2 is FQNEAQ (reference sequence). This CDR3 contains 14 residues. The CDR3 spells CASSFDSSPYGYTF. The CDR3 region has the DNA TGTGCCAGCAGCTTCGACAGTTCCCCCTATGGCTACACCTTC.

The rearrangement links TRBV29-1 to TRBJ2-1; D is uncertain. The CDR3 has 14 residues. CDR1 SQVTM and CDR2 ANQGSEA come from the germline V gene. Trimming took off 1 base at V and 1 base at J, with 8 bases between the two ends. The CDR3 reads CSVEGNLSYNEQFF. The CDR3 nucleotides read TGCAGCGTTGAAGGGAATCTTTCCTACAATGAGCAGTTCTTC.

V and J are TRBV29-1 and TRBJ2-1; 11 nucleotides line up with TRBD2. Germline lookup yields CDR1 SQVTM and CDR2 ANQGSEA. The junction had 5 bases not matched to a gene; V was cut back by 6 bases and J by 4 bases. The CDR3 length is 14 residues. DNA for the CDR3: TGCAGCGTGAGGGCTAGCGGGGGGTACAATGAGCAGTTCTTC. Its translation is CSVRASGGYNEQFF.